The sequence of this T cell receptor (beta chain) was determined in a study of cytotoxic CD8 clonotypes in ibrutinib-treated CLL. Study as a whole: Sequencing produced an average of around 260,000 productive templates and under 100,000 productive rearrangements per sample.

This clone was counted a few times. The same CDR3 also results from other DNA sequences found in this sample. The J segment lost 4 bases and the V segment lost 2 bases, leaving 4 bases of the junction unmatched. This CDR3 has 14 residues. Germline CDR1 is MGHDK and CDR2 is SYGVNS. The repertoire was sequenced with immunoSEQ multiplex PCR; TCRdb's copy has only in-frame clones and lacks some. The data contain about 120,000 clones, 58% of them singletons. Sequenced here: PBMCs, sampled after 24 months of ibrutinib treatment. The V and J genes are TRBV25-1 and TRBJ1-2; 7 bases match TRBD1. The clonotype was recovered from a human donor with chronic lymphocytic leukemia. Written as DNA, the CDR3 is TGTGCCAGCAGTGAACGGGACAGAAGCTATGGCTACACCTTC. It encodes CASSERDRSYGYTF.